A selection of T cell receptor beta chains follows, all from one sample in a study of vaccination and CD4 T cells after COVID-19. These receptors are not linked to any known antigen. Via MiXCR, TCRdb re-called the PCR reads, giving one row per CDR3 protein. The sample includes tens of thousands of distinct CDR3 sequences, about 43% of them seen just once. The sample in question was CD4+ T cells from blood, cultured in vitro, obtained about 7 months after SARS-CoV-2 vaccination. The receptors come from a human donor who had recovered from COVID-19. CDR3s include the opening cysteine and the closing phenylalanine or tryptophan. A D gene is named only where the DNA matches it firmly. Some rows mark clone size as missing; the rest say once, few, many or name a class of expanded clone.

length	V	D	size	J	DNA	CDR3
16	TRBV7-3	-	-	TRBJ2-1	TGTGCCAGCAGCTCTAGCCTCCGGGGGCCCTACAATGAGCAGTTCTTC	CASSSSLRGPYNEQFF
15	TRBV20-1	-	-	TRBJ2-7	TGCAGTGCTAGAGTTCCGGGACTCGATTCCTACGAGCAGTACTTC	CSARVPGLDSYEQYF
16	TRBV7-8	-	-	TRBJ1-5	TGTGCCAGCAGCTTAGCCGGGGGGGCCGGTGGTCAGCCCCAGCATTTT	CASSLAGGAGGQPQHF
17	TRBV6-1	TRBD1	-	TRBJ1-1	TGTGCCAGCAGTGAGGGACAGGGGGCACCCATGAACACTGAAGCTTTCTTT	CASSEGQGAPMNTEAFF
13	TRBV6-1	TRBD2	medium-sized	TRBJ2-7	TGTGCCAGCACTGCGGGGGGCCTGTACGAGCAGTACTTC	CASTAGGLYEQYF
15	TRBV6-4	TRBD1	-	TRBJ2-2	TGTGCCAGCAGTGCGGGACAGGCTTCCACCGGGGAGCTGTTTTTT	CASSAGQASTGELFF
14	TRBV7-9	-	few	TRBJ2-5	TGTGCCAGCAGCTTAGGGACACCCCCCGAGACCCAGTACTTC	CASSLGTPPETQYF
14	TRBV19	TRBD2	-	TRBJ2-7	TGTGCCAGTGGGGGGGTAGCGGGAACCAACGAGCAGTACTTC	CASGGVAGTNEQYF
13	TRBV20-1	-	few	TRBJ2-5	TGCAGTGCTAGAGATCCGGGTCAAGAGACCCAGTACTTC	CSARDPGQETQYF
14	TRBV7-8	TRBD1	few	TRBJ2-7	TGTGCCAGCAGCCTCGACAGGGGGCGCGGCGAGCAGTACTTC	CASSLDRGRGEQYF
13	TRBV10-3	TRBD1	-	TRBJ1-1	TGTGCCATCAGGGGTAGACAGGGCACTGAAGCTTTCTTT	CAIRGRQGTEAFF
13	TRBV7-8	-	-	TRBJ2-7	TGTGCCAGCAGCTTAGGAACAGCCTACGAGCAGTACTTC	CASSLGTAYEQYF
12	TRBV20-1	-	-	TRBJ1-5	TGCAGTGCCCGGAGTAGCAATCAGCCCCAGCATTTT	CSARSSNQPQHF
14	TRBV27	TRBD2	-	TRBJ2-1	TGTGCCAGCAAGACTAGCGGGAGGACCGGGGAGCAGTTCTTC	CASKTSGRTGEQFF
13	TRBV10-3	-	-	TRBJ2-1	TGTGCCATCAGTGAGCTTGAAGGCTATGAGCAGTTCTTC	CAISELEGYEQFF
11	TRBV19	-	few	TRBJ2-7	TGTGCCAGTAGCAATCTGGACGAGCAGTACTTC	CASSNLDEQYF
14	TRBV7-9	-	-	TRBJ1-2	TGTGCCAGCAGCTTTGGCGGGCCTCGCTATGGCTACACCTTC	CASSFGGPRYGYTF
13	TRBV6-1	-	few	TRBJ1-5	TGTGCCAGCAGCACAAAACTTCGACAGCCCCAGCATTTT	CASSTKLRQPQHF
13	TRBV7-3	-	-	TRBJ2-1	TGTGCCAGCAGCTTAGCCAGGTCCAATGAGCAGTTCTTC	CASSLARSNEQFF
13	TRBV7-3	TRBD1	-	TRBJ2-3	TGTGCCAGCAGCTCGACAGGGGGCGACACGCAGTATTTT	CASSSTGGDTQYF
13	TRBV10-3	TRBD2	-	TRBJ2-1	TGTGCCATCAGGCCTAGCGGGAGGAATGAGCAGTTCTTC	CAIRPSGRNEQFF
14	TRBV19	-	few	TRBJ1-2	TGTGCCAGTAGTATAAGGGGACGGGGCTATGGCTACACCTTC	CASSIRGRGYGYTF
19	TRBV7-2	-	-	TRBJ2-1	TGTGCCAGCAGCTTACGGGGACAAGCGGGGTTCCTGAAATACAATGAGCAGTTCTTC	CASSLRGQAGFLKYNEQFF